The 28 T cell receptor beta chains below come from one sample, sequenced in a study of T cell repertoires in ileal Crohn's disease. Time point meaning: neoterminal ileum biopsy at postoperative endoscopy, about 6 months after surgery. The repertoire was sequenced with immunoSEQ multiplex PCR; TCRdb's copy has only in-frame clones and lacks some. The table includes about 10,000 clones, 79% detected once. What was sequenced was ileal tissue. The source is an adult with Crohn's disease.

This rearrangement joins TRBV2 to TRBJ1-1; D is unclear. The CDR3 is 15 amino acids. With 7 bases removed from V and 4 bases from J, the gap between germline ends came to 19 bases. CDR1 and CDR2 from the germline V gene are SNHLY and FYNNEI. CDR3 DNA sequence: TGTGCCAGCACCTACGGGCGGGGTTCGAGCACTGAAGCTTTCTTT. It specifies CASTYGRGSSTEAFF.

The chain joins TRBV5-6 to TRBJ1-1; D gene ambiguous. V lost 5 bases, J lost 5 bases, and 10 bases lay in between. From germline, CDR1 is SGHDT and CDR2 YYEEEE. This CDR3 is 12 amino acids long. Here the CDR3 DNA reads TGTGCCAGCAGTCGAGCGCGGACTGAAGCTTTCTTT. Encoded protein: CASSRARTEAFF.

This chain connects TRBV7-2 to TRBJ2-1, with TRBD2 as a possible D gene (5 bases). CDR3 length equals 14 residues. Germline V gene lookup returns CDR1 SGHTA and CDR2 FQGNSA. Trimming took off 5 bases at V and 9 bases at J, with 17 bases between the two ends. The CDR3 DNA reads as TGTGCCAGCAGCCCGCGGGTCTACCCAATTGAGCAGTTCTTC. This sequence encodes CASSPRVYPIEQFF. The complete variable domain, with remaining parts taken from reference TRBV7-2 and TRBJ2-1, reads GAGVSQSPSNKVTEKGKDVELRCDPISGHTALYWYRQSLGQGLEFLIYFQGNSAPDKSGLPSDRFSAERTGGSVSTLTIQRTQQEDSAVYLCASSPRVYPIEQFFGPGTRLTVL.

V and J are TRBV27 and TRBJ2-3; 12 nucleotides line up with TRBD2. The V segment lost 5 bases and the J segment 5 bases; nucleotides outside the gene matches: 5. This CDR3 contains 15 residues. Germline CDR1 MNHEY, CDR2 SMNVEV (reference sequence). This CDR3 is CASSLAGGPRDTQYF. In DNA, the CDR3 is TGTGCCAGCAGTCTAGCGGGAGGGCCCAGAGATACGCAGTATTTT.

The chain is built from TRBV4-3 and TRBJ1-2; a weak D match, TRBD1 (6 bases). The CDR3 extends over 15 amino acids. Trimming cost V 0 bases and J 4 bases, with 12 bases left between them. The germline V gene has CDR1 LGHNA and CDR2 YSLEER. Written as DNA, the CDR3 is TGCGCCAGCAGCCAAGAATCGTCAGGGGTCTATGGCTACACCTTC. This codes for CASSQESSGVYGYTF.

The rearrangement uses TRBV18 and TRBJ2-2; TRBD1 is a possible D gene (5 bases). V was trimmed by 3 bases and J by 6 bases, leaving 14 bases between them. This CDR3 has 15 residues. The germline gives CDR1 KGHSH, CDR2 LQKENI. The chain's CDR3 is CASSPTGQVAGELFF. Here the CDR3 DNA reads TGTGCCAGCTCACCCACAGGTCAGGTCGCCGGGGAGCTGTTTTTT. Filled out from reference TRBV18 and TRBJ2-2, the complete variable domain reads NAGVMQNPRHLVRRRGQEARLRCSPMKGHSHVYWYRQLPEEGLKFMVYLQKENIIDESGMPKERFSAEFPKEGPSILRIQQVVRGDSAAYFCASSPTGQVAGELFFGEGSRLTVL.

This clone was seen once. The chain carries TRBV15 and TRBJ2-4; D is perhaps TRBD1 (6 bases). The V gene's germline CDR1 is LNHNV and CDR2 YYDKDF (reference sequence). Trimming removed 5 bases at V and 0 bases at J, with 11 bases between. This CDR3 is 15 amino acids long. The CDR3 spells CATSWQGLAKNIQYF. Here the CDR3 DNA reads TGTGCCACCAGCTGGCAGGGGCTAGCCAAAAACATTCAGTACTTC.

The chain recombines TRBV6-5 with TRBJ2-7, with 9 bases aligning to TRBD2. Germline V CDR1 and CDR2: MNHEY, SVGAGI. The CDR3 is 15 residues long. Trimming removed 0 bases from V and 0 bases from J; junction bases left unmatched: 0. The CDR3 protein is CASSYSSGSSYEQYF. In DNA, the CDR3 is TGTGCCAGCAGTTACTCTAGCGGGAGCTCCTACGAGCAGTACTTC.

The chain has TRBV18 and TRBJ1-3, with 8 bases matching TRBD1. The CDR3 covers 15 residues. Germline V gene lookup returns CDR1 KGHSH and CDR2 LQKENI. V gave up 3 bases and J gave up 5 bases; unmatched junction bases: 6. CDR3 residues: CASSPWTGTRNTIYF. CDR3 sequence (DNA): TGTGCCAGCTCACCCTGGACAGGGACTAGAAACACCATATATTTT.

V usage is TRBV4-2 and J usage is TRBJ2-5; 7 positions agree with TRBD1. The J call is uncertain, as TRBJ2-7 better fits the DNA end. The germline V gene has CDR1 LGHNA and CDR2 YNFKEQ. The CDR3 is 16 residues long. Here the CDR3 DNA reads TGTGCCAGCAGCCAAGCTAGGGGGCAGGGTGCCTACGAGCAGTACTTC. This translates into CASSQARGQGAYEQYF.

The gene calls are TRBV7-2 and TRBJ1-3, with D possibly matching TRBD1 (5 bases). Germline V gene data show CDR1 as SGHTA and CDR2 as FQGNSA. Trimming shortened V by 6 bases and J by 6 bases, and 12 bases separated the two germline ends. The CDR3 sequence is 13 residues long. This CDR3 reads CASRFPGENTIYF. Written as DNA, the CDR3 is TGTGCCAGCAGGTTTCCGGGGGAAAACACCATATATTTT.

The chain employs TRBV6-4 and TRBJ2-7; D gene uncertain. V was shortened by 0 bases and J by 7 bases, with 16 bases between the two germline ends. Germline V lookup: CDR1 MRHNA, CDR2 SNTAGT. The CDR3 covers 15 residues. The CDR3 loop is CASSDSRLPRREQYF. CDR3 nucleotides: TGTGCCAGCAGTGACTCGAGGCTACCGCGGAGAGAGCAGTACTTC.

The V call is TRBV30, the J call TRBJ1-4; a possible D gene is TRBD1 (6 bases). The V and J ends lost 2 bases and 8 bases respectively, with 18 bases between them. This CDR3 region has 15 residues. Germline CDR1 GTSNPN, CDR2 SVGIG (reference sequence). CDR3 in amino acids: CAWSRQATGSEKLFF. DNA for the CDR3: TGTGCCTGGAGTCGACAGGCAACCGGCAGCGAAAAACTGTTTTTT.

This clone occurred once. V usage is TRBV20-1 and J usage is TRBJ1-2, with D unclear. V shed 4 bases and J shed 8 bases, with 8 bases lying between them. This CDR3 has 10 amino acids. Germline lookup yields CDR1 DFQATT and CDR2 SNEGSKA (reference sequence). The CDR3 reads CSATPGGYTF. In DNA form, the CDR3 reads TGCAGTGCTACCCCGGGGGGCTACACCTTC.

J is TRBJ1-1 and V is TRBV6-1; 11 nucleotides align to TRBD1. Germline trimming cut 4 bases from V and 4 bases from J; bases unmatched to any gene: 8. Germline V lookup: CDR1 MNHNS, CDR2 SASEGT. This CDR3 contains 16 residues. CDR3 sequence reads: CASSGWTGGRSTEAFF. As DNA, the CDR3 is TGTGCCAGCAGTGGATGGACAGGGGGCCGGAGCACTGAAGCTTTCTTT.

The V call is TRBV5-1, the J call TRBJ1-4; TRBD1 matches at 7 bases. V gave up 4 bases and J gave up 7 bases; unmatched junction bases: 10. The CDR3 consists of 15 residues. CDR1 is SGHRS and CDR2 is YFSETQ in the germline V gene. CDR3 protein: CASSPGQYVGEKLFF. For the CDR3, the DNA is TGCGCCAGCAGCCCGGGACAGTACGTCGGTGAAAAACTGTTTTTT.

A single count supports this clone. This chain connects TRBV6-1 to TRBJ2-1; 7 nucleotides align to TRBD2. Germline V gene data show CDR1 as MNHNS and CDR2 as SASEGT. CDR3 size: 15 residues. V shed 1 base, J shed 2 bases, and the junction held 2 bases outside the gene matches. The CDR3 spells CASSEEGTTYNEQFF. The CDR3 DNA reads TGTGCCAGCAGTGAAGAGGGGACTACCTACAATGAGCAGTTCTTC.

The chain employs TRBV4-1 and TRBJ2-1; D perhaps matches TRBD2 (5 bases). CDR1 is MGHRA and CDR2 is YSYEKL in the germline V gene. CDR3 length equals 16 residues. V was pared by 1 base and J by 2 bases, with 12 bases between. The CDR3 protein is CASSQVLRVTYNEQFF. The CDR3 nucleotides read TGCGCCAGCAGCCAAGTCCTGAGGGTAACCTACAATGAGCAGTTCTTC.

The chain has TRBV19 and TRBJ2-1, with TRBD2 identical over 9 bases. V was pared by 0 bases and J by 4 bases, with 4 bases of the junction left unmatched. Looked up from germline, CDR1 is LNHDA and CDR2 is SQIVND (reference sequence). The CDR3 runs to 16 residues. Here the CDR3 reads CASSIEAGGRYNEQFF. In DNA form, the CDR3 reads TGTGCCAGTAGTATAGAAGCGGGAGGAAGGTACAATGAGCAGTTCTTC.

In the case of this clone: Additional DNA sequences in this sample encode the identical CDR3. V and J are TRBV13 and TRBJ2-7, with 11 bases aligning to TRBD1. The germline V gene encodes CDR1 PRHDT and CDR2 FYEKMQ (reference sequence). V was clipped by 5 bases and J by 4 bases; unmatched bases: 7. There are 15 residues in the CDR3. CDR3 sequence reads: CASSPRTGGRYEQYF. In DNA, the CDR3 is TGTGCCAGCAGCCCCCGGACAGGGGGCAGGTACGAGCAGTACTTC.

This sequence joins TRBV6-4 and TRBJ2-2, with 11 bases that match TRBD2. V lost 5 bases, J lost 4 bases, and 0 bases stayed unmatched. Germline CDR1 is MRHNA and CDR2 is SNTAGT. This CDR3 has 14 residues. The CDR3 here is CASSLAGGTGELFF. CDR3 DNA: TGTGCCAGCAGTCTAGCGGGAGGCACCGGGGAGCTGTTTTTT.

A few counts support this clone. V is TRBV10-3 and J is TRBJ1-4; TRBD1 matches at 7 bases. Per germline, CDR1 ENHRY and CDR2 SYGVKD. Unmatched junction bases numbered 7, after V lost 3 bases and J lost 0 bases. The CDR3 consists of 17 residues. CDR3 in DNA: TGTGCCATCAGTGAAATGGGGCAGGGGGCAACTAATGAAAAACTGTTTTTT. Translating it yields CAISEMGQGATNEKLFF.

The J gene is TRBJ2-2, the V gene TRBV27; 8 bases fit TRBD1. Looked up from germline, CDR1 is MNHEY and CDR2 is SMNVEV (reference sequence). The CDR3 runs 16 residues. After removal of 5 bases from V and 5 bases from J, the junction contained 10 bases not matched to a gene. CDR3 in amino acids: CASSPLDRGGTGELFF. CDR3 sequence (DNA): TGTGCCAGCAGTCCCTTAGACAGGGGTGGGACCGGGGAGCTGTTTTTT.

This chain links TRBV4-1 with TRBJ2-7; the match to TRBD1 covers 12 bases. CDR1 is MGHRA, CDR2 YSYEKL, per germline. The CDR3 has 19 amino acids. V trimming: 4 bases; J trimming: 7 bases; junction bases outside the gene matches: 20. As DNA, the CDR3 is TGCGCCAGCAGCCGACAACCGGGACAGGGGGCGAGCGGGTTGGAGGAGCAGTACTTC. Protein: CASSRQPGQGASGLEEQYF.

The chain employs TRBV9 and TRBJ2-3; perhaps TRBD1 as D (5 bases). The germline CDR1 and CDR2 sequences are SGDLS and YYNGEE. V was pared by 0 bases and J by 0 bases, with 8 bases between. The CDR3 runs 15 residues. CDR3 sequence (DNA): TGTGCCAGCAGCGTAGAGGGGTGGAGCACAGATACGCAGTATTTT. It codes for CASSVEGWSTDTQYF.

This sequence joins TRBV30 and TRBJ1-6; TRBD1 agrees at 8 bases. Germline V gene lookup returns CDR1 GTSNPN and CDR2 SVGIG (reference sequence). V dropped 0 bases and J dropped 3; count of bases not matched to a gene: 4. This CDR3 contains 16 residues. In DNA form, the CDR3 reads TGTGCCTGGAGTGTAGGTGGGACAGGCTATAATTCACCCCTCCACTTT. It specifies CAWSVGGTGYNSPLHF. The complete variable domain, with remaining parts taken from reference TRBV30 and TRBJ1-6, reads SQTIHQWPATLVQPVGSPLSLECTVEGTSNPNLYWYRQAAGRGLQLLFYSVGIGQISSEVPQNLSASRPQDRQFILSSKKLLLSDSGFYLCAWSVGGTGYNSPLHFGNGTRLTVT.

The rearrangement joins TRBV7-2 to TRBJ1-1; TRBD1 agrees at 8 bases. CDR1 is SGHTA and CDR2 is FQGNSA in the germline V gene. Trimming cost V 5 bases and J 0 bases; bases outside gene matches: 8. The CDR3 is 16 amino acids. The CDR3 loop reads CASSAGTGVLNTEAFF. CDR3 DNA sequence: TGTGCCAGCAGCGCCGGGACAGGAGTCTTGAACACTGAAGCTTTCTTT. Together with reference TRBV7-2 and TRBJ1-1, the CDR3 gives the full variable domain: GAGVSQSPSNKVTEKGKDVELRCDPISGHTALYWYRQSLGQGLEFLIYFQGNSAPDKSGLPSDRFSAERTGGSVSTLTIQRTQQEDSAVYLCASSAGTGVLNTEAFFGQGTRLTVV.

This chain connects TRBV18 to TRBJ2-3, with a possible D match to TRBD1 (7 bases). Trimming removed 6 bases from V and 2 bases from J, with 15 bases in between. The CDR3 sequence is 15 residues long. Germline V gene data show CDR1 as KGHSH and CDR2 as LQKENI. The chain's CDR3 is CASSGGQRSTDTQYF. The CDR3, as DNA: TGTGCCAGCTCCGGGGGACAGCGGTCCACAGATACGCAGTATTTT.